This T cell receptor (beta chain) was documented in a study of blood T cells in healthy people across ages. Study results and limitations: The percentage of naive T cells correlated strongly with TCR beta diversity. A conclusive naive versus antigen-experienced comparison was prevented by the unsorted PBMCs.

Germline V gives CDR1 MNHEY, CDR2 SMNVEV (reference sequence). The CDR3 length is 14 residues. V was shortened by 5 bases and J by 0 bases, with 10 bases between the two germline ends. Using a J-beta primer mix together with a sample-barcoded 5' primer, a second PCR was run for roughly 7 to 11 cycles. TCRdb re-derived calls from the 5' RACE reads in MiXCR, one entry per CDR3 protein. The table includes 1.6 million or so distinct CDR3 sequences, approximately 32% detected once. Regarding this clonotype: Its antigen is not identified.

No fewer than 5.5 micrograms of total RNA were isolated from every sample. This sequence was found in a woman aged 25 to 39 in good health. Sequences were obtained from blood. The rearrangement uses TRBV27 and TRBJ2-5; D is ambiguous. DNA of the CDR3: TGTGCCAGCAGTACGAGACGCCACCAAGAGACCCAGTACTTC. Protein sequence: CASSTRRHQETQYF.